The next 20 T cell receptor beta chains were all read from a single sample in a study of T cell changes during pregnancy in multiple sclerosis. Method: immunoSEQ multiplex PCR; TCRdb's copy keeps in-frame clones and lacks some. The repertoire holds 66,000 or so clones, about 91% seen once, with approximately 5.7% in the top ten. The specimen was CD8+ T cells from peripheral blood mononuclear cells, collected before pregnancy. All receptors come from a female donor with multiple sclerosis, enrolled in a pregnancy study.

This rearrangement joins TRBV6-5 to TRBJ2-7; D gene ambiguous. Deletions cut 1 base from V and 4 bases from J, with 14 bases between. Germline V gene lookup returns CDR1 MNHEY and CDR2 SVGAGI. CDR3 length: 15 residues. CDR3 residues: CASSYLPESGYEQYF. For the CDR3, the DNA is TGTGCCAGCAGTTACTTACCAGAGTCCGGGTACGAGCAGTACTTC.

V gene TRBV9 combines with J gene TRBJ2-1; 8 bases line up with TRBD1. Germline CDR1 SGDLS, CDR2 YYNGEE. The CDR3 consists of 15 residues. V was clipped by 2 bases and J by 8 bases; unmatched bases: 9. CDR3 sequence reads: CASSVWGQAYDEQFF. The CDR3 coding sequence is TGTGCCAGCAGCGTCTGGGGACAGGCTTACGATGAGCAGTTCTTC.

The chain joins TRBV2 to TRBJ2-1; 10 bases fit TRBD2. This CDR3 contains 15 residues. The V segment lost 4 bases and the J segment 4 bases; nucleotides outside the gene matches: 4. Germline V gene lookup returns CDR1 SNHLY and CDR2 FYNNEI. The CDR3 sequence: CASSGTSGVYNEQFF. CDR3 sequence (DNA): TGTGCCAGCAGTGGTACTAGCGGGGTATACAATGAGCAGTTCTTC.

This clone was picked up a small number of times. The chain combines TRBV25-1 with TRBJ2-7; D may be TRBD1 (6 bases). With 0 bases removed from V and 2 bases from J, the gap between germline ends came to 17 bases. Germline V gene data show CDR1 as MGHDK and CDR2 as SYGVNS. This CDR3 contains 17 residues. CDR3 nucleotide sequence: TGTGCCAGCAGTGAATACTTCTCAGACAGGACTCCCTACGAGCAGTACTTC. Translation gives CASSEYFSDRTPYEQYF.

The chain's CDR3 is CASSLLGDRGYNEQFF. The CDR3 DNA reads TGTGCCAGCAGCCTTCTAGGGGACAGGGGTTACAATGAGCAGTTCTTC. V gene TRBV11-3 combines with J gene TRBJ2-1; 10 nucleotides line up with TRBD1. This CDR3 has 16 residues. Germline V gene lookup returns CDR1 SGHNT and CDR2 YENEEA. V was clipped by 5 bases and J by 4 bases; unmatched bases: 8.

The chain links TRBV11-2 to TRBJ2-5, with 7 positions matching TRBD2. The germline gives CDR1 SGHAT, CDR2 FQNNGV. V shed 0 bases, J shed 4 bases, and the junction held 11 bases outside the gene matches. CDR3 length: 17 residues. CDR3 DNA sequence: TGTGCCAGCAGCTTAGAAGCGAGCGGGGCCTCTCGAGAGACCCAGTACTTC. Translation gives CASSLEASGASRETQYF.

The chain employs TRBV29-1 and TRBJ2-7; tentative D call: TRBD2 (6 bases). The CDR3 has 13 residues. From germline, CDR1 is SQVTM and CDR2 ANQGSEA. Trimming shortened V by 7 bases and J by 3 bases, and 16 bases separated the two germline ends. The CDR3 protein is CSGISGEFYEQYF. The CDR3 DNA reads TGCAGCGGCATCTCGGGGGAGTTCTACGAGCAGTACTTC.

The rearrangement links TRBV10-3 to TRBJ2-7, with TRBD1 matching over 9 bases. Per the germline V gene, CDR1 is ENHRY and CDR2 is SYGVKD. With V trimmed by 4 bases and J by 5 bases, 9 bases remained unmatched. The CDR3 covers 15 residues. Here the CDR3 reads CAISVGTGLTNEQYF. DNA of the CDR3: TGTGCCATCAGTGTTGGGACAGGGCTAACCAACGAGCAGTACTTC.

V usage is TRBV9 and J usage is TRBJ2-5; tentative D call: TRBD2 (7 bases). Germline assignment: CDR1 SGDLS and CDR2 YYNGEE. The CDR3 extends over 13 amino acids. V shed 5 bases and J shed 3 bases, with 11 bases lying between them. CDR3 bases: TGTGCCAGCAGGGGGGGGGCAGAAGAGACCCAGTACTTC. Its protein product is CASRGGAEETQYF.

This chain connects TRBV21-1 to TRBJ2-2; TRBD1 is the table's D call and was not checked against the DNA. TRBV21-1 is an annotated pseudogene. The CDR3 runs to 17 residues. The CDR3 nucleotides read TGTGCCAGCAGCAAACTGACAGGCGCCTGTTTTACCGGGGAGCTGTTTTTT. This sequence encodes CASSKLTGACFTGELFF.

This chain links TRBV27 with TRBJ2-2; 7 nucleotides match TRBD2. Germline V gene lookup returns CDR1 MNHEY and CDR2 SMNVEV (reference sequence). This CDR3 comprises 15 residues. V dropped 4 bases and J dropped 4; count of bases not matched to a gene: 6. The CDR3 DNA reads TGTGCCAGCAGTTGGGGGGGTGGGGGCACCGGGGAGCTGTTTTTT. This gives the protein CASSWGGGGTGELFF.

This clone was picked up one time. V is TRBV27 and J is TRBJ1-6, with no clear D. The V and J ends lost 4 bases and 13 bases respectively, with 11 bases between them. The length of the CDR3 is 12 residues. From germline, CDR1 is MNHEY and CDR2 SMNVEV (reference sequence). CDR3 sequence (DNA): TGTGCCAGCAGTTCGCGGGAGGCGCCCCTCCACTTT. Its protein is CASSSREAPLHF.

The chain couples TRBV6-5 to TRBJ2-7, with 7 positions matching TRBD1. The CDR3 is made up of 14 amino acids. Germline V gene lookup returns CDR1 MNHEY and CDR2 SVGAGI. The V gene end was trimmed by 2 bases and the J gene end by 2 bases; junction bases not matched to a gene: 3. CDR3 loop: CASSYGQGAYEQYF. Here the CDR3 DNA reads TGTGCCAGCAGTTACGGCCAGGGGGCCTACGAGCAGTACTTC.

The chain is built from TRBV21-1 and TRBJ2-1; TRBD2, as called in the table, went unchecked against the DNA. TRBV21-1 is flagged as a pseudogene. This CDR3 is 21 amino acids long. The CDR3 coding sequence is TGTGCCAGCAGCAACGCCCCGGGACAGGGGACTAGCGGGGGGGAGTACAATGAGCAGTTCTTC. Protein sequence: CASSNAPGQGTSGGEYNEQFF.

This rearrangement joins TRBV6-4 to TRBJ2-1; tentatively, D is TRBD1 (5 bases). CDR3 length: 15 amino acids. CDR1 and CDR2 from the germline V gene are MRHNA and SNTAGT. V was clipped by 6 bases and J by 8 bases, with 20 bases between them. CDR3 nucleotide sequence: TGTGCCAGCAGGGATAAGACAGAAACGGGTTATGAGCAGTTCTTC. Translating gives CASRDKTETGYEQFF.

The chain has TRBV5-8 and TRBJ2-2; no clear D gene. This CDR3 is built from 16 residues. The germline V and J ends were trimmed by 2 bases and 0 bases, with 11 bases remaining between them. Germline-derived CDR1 and CDR2 are SGHTS and YDEGEE. The CDR3 region is CASSLFGRPNTGELFF. The CDR3 DNA is TGTGCCAGCAGCTTATTCGGCAGGCCGAACACCGGGGAGCTGTTTTTT.

This clone has only one observation. The rearrangement uses TRBV9 and TRBJ1-4; 8 bases match TRBD1. The CDR3 consists of 21 residues. The germline V gene has CDR1 SGDLS and CDR2 YYNGEE. Germline trimming cut 0 bases from V and 2 bases from J; bases unmatched to any gene: 18. Here the CDR3 reads CASSVAPRPGGSVDTNEKLFF. Here the CDR3 DNA reads TGTGCCAGCAGCGTAGCTCCCCGCCCAGGGGGCTCGGTCGACACTAATGAAAAACTGTTTTTT. The variable domain in full, with the rest retrieved from reference TRBV9 and TRBJ1-4, is DSGVTQTPKHLITATGQRVTLRCSPRSGDLSVYWYQQSLDQGLQFLIQYYNGEERAKGNILERFSAQQFPDLHSELNLSSLELGDSALYFCASSVAPRPGGSVDTNEKLFFGSGTQLSVL.

This clone occurred once. The rearrangement joins TRBV7-2 to TRBJ1-4, with D perhaps TRBD1 (5 bases). The CDR3 loop spans 15 amino acids. The V end lost 5 bases, the J end lost 8 bases, and 18 bases lay between the germline ends. The V gene's germline CDR1 is SGHTA and CDR2 FQGNSA. In nucleotides, the CDR3 is TGTGCCAGCAGCCCTACTATGGGGCTTGGGGAAAAACTGTTTTTT. It translates to CASSPTMGLGEKLFF.

The J gene is TRBJ2-5, the V gene TRBV11-2; TRBD1 matches at 9 bases. J lost 3 bases, V lost 4 bases, and 12 bases had no gene match. The CDR3 totals 17 residues. The germline V gene has CDR1 SGHAT and CDR2 FQNNGV. The CDR3 here is CASSSLEIGQGKETQYF. In nucleotides, the CDR3 is TGTGCCAGCAGCTCACTAGAGATAGGACAGGGGAAAGAGACCCAGTACTTC.

This clone has only one observation. The V gene is TRBV2, the J gene TRBJ2-7, with 7 bases lining up with TRBD2. The CDR3 spans 17 residues. V gave up 8 bases and J gave up 2 bases; unmatched junction bases: 18. The germline CDR1 and CDR2 sequences are SNHLY and FYNNEI. The CDR3 DNA reads TGTGCCAGCGTAGGTATTGATGGGAGGGGAACTCCCTACGAGCAGTACTTC. Amino acids: CASVGIDGRGTPYEQYF.